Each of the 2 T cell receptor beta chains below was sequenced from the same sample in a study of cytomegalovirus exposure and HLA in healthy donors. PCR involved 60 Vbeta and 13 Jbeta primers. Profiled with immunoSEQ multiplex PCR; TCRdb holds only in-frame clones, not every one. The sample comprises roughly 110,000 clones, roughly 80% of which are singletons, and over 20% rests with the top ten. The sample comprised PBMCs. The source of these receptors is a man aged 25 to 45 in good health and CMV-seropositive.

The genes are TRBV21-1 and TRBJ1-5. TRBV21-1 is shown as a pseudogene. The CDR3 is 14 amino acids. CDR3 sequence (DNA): TGTGCCAGCAGCAAGTGGAGATTCAATCAGCCCCAGCATTTT. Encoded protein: CASSKWRFNQPQHF.

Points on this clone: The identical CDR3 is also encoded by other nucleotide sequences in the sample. CDR3 loop: CASSSGRGYGYTF. DNA of the CDR3: TGTGCCAGCAGCTCGGGGCGGGGGTATGGCTACACCTTC. The V call is TRBV7-2, the J call TRBJ1-2, with TRBD1 as a possible D gene (5 bases). CDR3 size: 13 residues. V was pared by 4 bases and J by 5 bases, with 11 bases between. CDR1 and CDR2 from the germline V gene are SGHTA and FQGNSA.